The 14 T cell receptor beta chains given below trace back to one sample, sequenced in a study of cytomegalovirus exposure and HLA in healthy donors. This PCR relied on a set of 60 Vbeta primers and 13 Jbeta primers. TCRdb's copy holds only in-frame clones and misses some; the assay was immunoSEQ multiplex PCR. The data show about 98,000 clones, roughly 70% seen once. Sequencing input: PBMCs. All receptors derive from a man aged 45-65 years in good health and CMV-seronegative.

The genes are TRBV4-2 and TRBJ1-6, with a weak D call TRBD1 (5 bases). Germline V gene lookup returns CDR1 LGHNA and CDR2 YNFKEQ. Trimming removed 4 bases at V and 9 bases at J, with 19 bases between. The CDR3 spans 16 residues. The CDR3 DNA follows: TGTGCCAGCAGCCTCCAGCCGGAGGGGTCGGGTTCACCCCTCCACTTT. As protein: CASSLQPEGSGSPLHF.

J is TRBJ1-5 and V is TRBV4-1, with 7 bases identical to TRBD1. J lost 2 bases, V lost 1 base, and 5 bases had no gene match. Looked up from germline, CDR1 is MGHRA and CDR2 is YSYEKL. This CDR3 region has 16 residues. The CDR3 DNA sequence: TGCGCCAGCAGCCAAGGGTATGGGACAGGCAATCAGCCCCAGCATTTT. Translation: CASSQGYGTGNQPQHF.

The chain combines TRBV4-1 with TRBJ2-7; unclear D gene. Looked up from germline, CDR1 is MGHRA and CDR2 is YSYEKL. The V end was cut by 0 bases, the J end by 2 bases, with 17 bases between. This CDR3 spans 17 amino acids. The CDR3 DNA reads TGCGCCAGCAGCCAAGACGGTTTGGCAGGCCCTACCTACGAGCAGTACTTC. Translating it yields CASSQDGLAGPTYEQYF.

The chain links TRBV7-2 to TRBJ2-3, with D perhaps matching TRBD2 (5 bases). V was clipped by 2 bases and J by 8 bases, with 8 bases between them. The V gene's germline CDR1 is SGHTA and CDR2 FQGNSA. The length of the CDR3 is 12 residues. The CDR3 sequence: CASSLYAGTQYF. The CDR3 bases are TGTGCCAGCAGCTTATATGCGGGTACGCAGTATTTT.

The chain carries TRBV18 and TRBJ2-7, with 7 bases identical to TRBD2. The CDR3 totals 16 residues. Per germline, CDR1 KGHSH and CDR2 LQKENI. V lost 6 bases to trimming and J lost 0 bases; unmatched junction nucleotides: 11. The CDR3 here is CASSAGMGGSSYEQYF. DNA for the CDR3: TGTGCCAGCTCCGCCGGGATGGGGGGGAGCTCCTACGAGCAGTACTTC.

This clone was picked up a small number of times. The V and J genes are TRBV7-9 and TRBJ2-3, with unresolved D. Germline V gives CDR1 SEHNR, CDR2 FQNEAQ (reference sequence). The CDR3 loop spans 12 amino acids. This CDR3 reads CSGSVDADTQYF. CDR3 coding DNA: TGTTCCGGCAGCGTAGATGCGGATACGCAGTATTTT. Together with reference TRBV7-9 and TRBJ2-3, the CDR3 gives the full variable domain: DTGVSQNPRHKITKRGQNVTFRCDPISEHNRLYWYRQTLGQGPEFLTYFQNEAQLEKSRLLSDRFSAERPKGSFSTLEIQRTEQGDSAMYLCSGSVDADTQYFGPGTRLTVL.

Only a few counts were recorded for this clone. This chain uses TRBV15 with TRBJ2-6; unclear D gene. Germline assignment: CDR1 LNHNV and CDR2 YYDKDF (reference sequence). The CDR3 sequence is 15 residues long. V dropped 1 base and J dropped 6 bases, with 10 bases sitting between them. CDR3 sequence: CATSRGPVAANVLTF. The CDR3 DNA follows: TGTGCCACCAGCAGAGGACCGGTAGCGGCCAACGTCCTGACTTTC. The whole variable domain, remainder taken from reference TRBV15 and TRBJ2-6, is DAMVIQNPRYQVTQFGKPVTLSCSQTLNHNVMYWYQQKSSQAPKLLFHYYDKDFNNEADTPDNFQSRRPNTSFCFLDIRSPGLGDTAMYLCATSRGPVAANVLTFGAGSRLTVL.

The rearrangement links TRBV5-1 to TRBJ1-2; 8 bases line up with TRBD1. Germline V lookup: CDR1 SGHRS, CDR2 YFSETQ. The ends lost 1 base at V and 8 bases at J; junction bases unmatched: 7. CDR3 length: 14 amino acids. The CDR3 loop reads CASSLKGTGSGYTF. The CDR3 bases are TGCGCCAGCAGCTTGAAGGGGACAGGATCCGGCTACACCTTC.

A single count supports this clone. The chain is built from TRBV9 and TRBJ2-3; D remains unclear. Germline CDR1 SGDLS, CDR2 YYNGEE. V was shortened by 4 bases and J by 2 bases, with 11 bases between the two germline ends. The CDR3 length is 14 residues. The CDR3 region is CASSPQSHTDTQYF. CDR3 coding DNA: TGTGCCAGCAGCCCCCAGTCCCACACAGATACGCAGTATTTT. Using reference TRBV9 and TRBJ2-3 for the parts outside the CDR3, the full variable domain is DSGVTQTPKHLITATGQRVTLRCSPRSGDLSVYWYQQSLDQGLQFLIQYYNGEERAKGNILERFSAQQFPDLHSELNLSSLELGDSALYFCASSPQSHTDTQYFGPGTRLTVL.

The V gene is TRBV11-2, the J gene TRBJ1-1, with D maybe TRBD1 (5 bases). Germline CDR1 and CDR2: SGHAT and FQNNGV. The ends were cut back, 2 bases at V and 0 bases at J, with 10 bases in the middle. The CDR3 is 15 residues long. The CDR3 DNA is TGTGCCAGCAGCTTACCCCACAGGATGAACACTGAAGCTTTCTTT. Its translation: CASSLPHRMNTEAFF.

The chain is built from TRBV5-1 and TRBJ1-4; TRBD1 might be the D (5 bases). CDR1 and CDR2 from the germline V gene are SGHRS and YFSETQ. V gave up 6 bases and J gave up 6 bases, with 9 bases separating them. This CDR3 is 12 amino acids long. CDR3 bases: TGCGCCAGCAAGGGACTCGATGAAAAACTGTTTTTT. It encodes CASKGLDEKLFF.

This clone was found a few times. V is TRBV27 and J is TRBJ2-2; D is uncertain. The V gene's germline CDR1 is MNHEY and CDR2 SMNVEV (reference sequence). The CDR3 is 17 amino acids. Trimming shortened V by 2 bases and J by 0 bases, and 13 bases separated the two germline ends. The CDR3 region is CASSLTWADANTGELFF. CDR3 bases: TGTGCCAGCAGTTTAACTTGGGCAGACGCGAACACCGGGGAGCTGTTTTTT.

V gene TRBV28 combines with J gene TRBJ1-5, with 9 bases fitting TRBD1. V dropped 5 bases and J dropped 2; count of bases not matched to a gene: 13. The length of the CDR3 is 18 residues. CDR1 MDHEN and CDR2 SYDVKM come from the germline V gene. Written as DNA, the CDR3 is TGTGCCAGCAGTCCCGGTGGGACAGGGATCGGAGGCAATCAGCCCCAGCATTTT. The encoded protein is CASSPGGTGIGGNQPQHF.

The V gene is TRBV5-1, the J gene TRBJ2-1, with a tentative D call TRBD2 (5 bases). The CDR3 has 16 amino acids. The V end was cut by 3 bases, the J end by 9 bases, with 22 bases between. Germline CDR1 is SGHRS and CDR2 is YFSETQ. CDR3 DNA: TGCGCCAGCAGCTCCTTAGGGCCTTCGGCAGGAGGTGAGCAGTTCTTC. Protein sequence: CASSSLGPSAGGEQFF.